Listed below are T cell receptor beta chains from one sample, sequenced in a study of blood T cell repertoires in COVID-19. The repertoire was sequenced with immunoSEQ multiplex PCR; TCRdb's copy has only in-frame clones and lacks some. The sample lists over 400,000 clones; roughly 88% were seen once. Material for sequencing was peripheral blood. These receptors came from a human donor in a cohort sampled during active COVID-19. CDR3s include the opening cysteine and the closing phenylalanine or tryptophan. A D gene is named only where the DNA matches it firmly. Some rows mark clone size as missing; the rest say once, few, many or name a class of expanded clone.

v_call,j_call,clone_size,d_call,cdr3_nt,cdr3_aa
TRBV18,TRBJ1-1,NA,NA,TGTGCCAGCTCACCACTGGGAGAGGACACTGAAGCTTTCTTT,CASSPLGEDTEAFF
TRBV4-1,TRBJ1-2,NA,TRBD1,TGCGCCAGCAGCCATGCCCGGGACAGCTATTATGGCTACACCTTC,CASSHARDSYYGYTF
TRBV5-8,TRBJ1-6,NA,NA,TGTGCCAGCAGCTTGTTCGGCCGGGCGGGAAATTCACCCCTCCACTTT,CASSLFGRAGNSPLHF
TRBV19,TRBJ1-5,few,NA,TGTGCCAGTAGTCGGGGGGAACATCAGCCCCAGCATTTT,CASSRGEHQPQHF
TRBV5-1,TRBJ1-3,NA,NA,TGCGCCAGCACACCGACAGGACCTGGAAACACCATATATTTT,CASTPTGPGNTIYF
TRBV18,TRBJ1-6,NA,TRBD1,TGTGCCAGCTCACCTTCGGACAGGGGGCTTTCACCCCTCCACTTT,CASSPSDRGLSPLHF
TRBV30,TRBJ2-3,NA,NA,TGTGCCTGGAGCACCGGCAGGAGCACAGATACGCAGTATTTT,CAWSTGRSTDTQYF
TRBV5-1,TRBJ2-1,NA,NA,TGCGCCAGCAGCTTGGCAGCGAGCTCCTACAATGAGCAGTTCTTC,CASSLAASSYNEQFF
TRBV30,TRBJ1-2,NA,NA,TGTGCCTGGAGTGTACGAGGCAGTAACTATGGCTACACCTTC,CAWSVRGSNYGYTF
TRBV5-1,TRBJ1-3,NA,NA,TGCGCCAGCACCCGGGAAGGGCGTGACACCATATATTTT,CASTREGRDTIYF
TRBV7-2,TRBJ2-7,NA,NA,TGTGCCAGCAGCTTGTGGGGTCTGCGGGATTCGAACGAGCAGTACTTC,CASSLWGLRDSNEQYF
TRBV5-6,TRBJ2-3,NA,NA,TGTGCCAGCAGCGTCCTGACGCGACAGCGTAGCACAGATACGCAGTATTTT,CASSVLTRQRSTDTQYF
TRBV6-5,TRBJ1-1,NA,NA,TGTGCCAGCAAGGGATCAGGGGTGGACACTGAAGCTTTCTTT,CASKGSGVDTEAFF
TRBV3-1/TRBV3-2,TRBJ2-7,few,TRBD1,TGTGCCAGCAGCCAAGGGGACAGACCTTCCTACGAGCAGTACTTC,CASSQGDRPSYEQYF
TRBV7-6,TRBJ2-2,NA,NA,TGTGCCAGCAGCTTAGCGCCAAGGGGGAGCGCCGGGGAGCTGTTTTTT,CASSLAPRGSAGELFF
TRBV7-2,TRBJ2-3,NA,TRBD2,TGTGCCAGCAGCGTCGTTCCGGGAGGGCGGGCAGATACGCAGTATTTT,CASSVVPGGRADTQYF
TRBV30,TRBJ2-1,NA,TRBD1,TGTGCCTGGCGTGGACAGGGAGCTGGGGAATGGCAGTTCTTC,CAWRGQGAGEWQFF
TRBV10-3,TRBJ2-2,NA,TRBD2,TGTGCCATCAGTGAGGCTAGCGGGAGAGGCACCGGGGAGCTGTTTTTT,CAISEASGRGTGELFF
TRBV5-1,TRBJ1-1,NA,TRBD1,TGCGCCAGCAGCTTGGCCTCAGGGGGTCCCGACTCTGAAGCTTTCTTT,CASSLASGGPDSEAFF
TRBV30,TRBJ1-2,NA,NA,TGTGCCTGGAGTCGGGGGGGCGCAAGATATGGCTACACCTTC,CAWSRGGARYGYTF
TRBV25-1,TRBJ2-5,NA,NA,TGTGCCAGCAGTGTACAGGGTAGAGAGACCCAGTACTTC,CASSVQGRETQYF
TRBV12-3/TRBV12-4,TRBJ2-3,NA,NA,TGTGCCAGCAGTTTCCTCACAGATACGCAGTATTTT,CASSFLTDTQYF
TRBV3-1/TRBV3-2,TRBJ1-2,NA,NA,TGTGCCAGCAGCCACCTAAGCGGGGGGGCAGGTTATGGCTACACCTTC,CASSHLSGGAGYGYTF
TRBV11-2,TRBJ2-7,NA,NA,TGTGCCAGCAGTCCACAGGGCAAGGGCTCCTACGAGCAGTACTTC,CASSPQGKGSYEQYF
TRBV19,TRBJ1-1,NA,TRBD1,TGTGCCAGTGGCCACAGGGGCATGAACACTGAAGCTTTCTTT,CASGHRGMNTEAFF
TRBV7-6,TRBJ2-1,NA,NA,TGTGCCAGCAGCATAGACAGACACAATGAGCAGTTCTTC,CASSIDRHNEQFF
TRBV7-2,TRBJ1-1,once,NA,TGTGCCAGCAGGCGGACAACGAACACTGAAGCTTTCTTT,CASRRTTNTEAFF